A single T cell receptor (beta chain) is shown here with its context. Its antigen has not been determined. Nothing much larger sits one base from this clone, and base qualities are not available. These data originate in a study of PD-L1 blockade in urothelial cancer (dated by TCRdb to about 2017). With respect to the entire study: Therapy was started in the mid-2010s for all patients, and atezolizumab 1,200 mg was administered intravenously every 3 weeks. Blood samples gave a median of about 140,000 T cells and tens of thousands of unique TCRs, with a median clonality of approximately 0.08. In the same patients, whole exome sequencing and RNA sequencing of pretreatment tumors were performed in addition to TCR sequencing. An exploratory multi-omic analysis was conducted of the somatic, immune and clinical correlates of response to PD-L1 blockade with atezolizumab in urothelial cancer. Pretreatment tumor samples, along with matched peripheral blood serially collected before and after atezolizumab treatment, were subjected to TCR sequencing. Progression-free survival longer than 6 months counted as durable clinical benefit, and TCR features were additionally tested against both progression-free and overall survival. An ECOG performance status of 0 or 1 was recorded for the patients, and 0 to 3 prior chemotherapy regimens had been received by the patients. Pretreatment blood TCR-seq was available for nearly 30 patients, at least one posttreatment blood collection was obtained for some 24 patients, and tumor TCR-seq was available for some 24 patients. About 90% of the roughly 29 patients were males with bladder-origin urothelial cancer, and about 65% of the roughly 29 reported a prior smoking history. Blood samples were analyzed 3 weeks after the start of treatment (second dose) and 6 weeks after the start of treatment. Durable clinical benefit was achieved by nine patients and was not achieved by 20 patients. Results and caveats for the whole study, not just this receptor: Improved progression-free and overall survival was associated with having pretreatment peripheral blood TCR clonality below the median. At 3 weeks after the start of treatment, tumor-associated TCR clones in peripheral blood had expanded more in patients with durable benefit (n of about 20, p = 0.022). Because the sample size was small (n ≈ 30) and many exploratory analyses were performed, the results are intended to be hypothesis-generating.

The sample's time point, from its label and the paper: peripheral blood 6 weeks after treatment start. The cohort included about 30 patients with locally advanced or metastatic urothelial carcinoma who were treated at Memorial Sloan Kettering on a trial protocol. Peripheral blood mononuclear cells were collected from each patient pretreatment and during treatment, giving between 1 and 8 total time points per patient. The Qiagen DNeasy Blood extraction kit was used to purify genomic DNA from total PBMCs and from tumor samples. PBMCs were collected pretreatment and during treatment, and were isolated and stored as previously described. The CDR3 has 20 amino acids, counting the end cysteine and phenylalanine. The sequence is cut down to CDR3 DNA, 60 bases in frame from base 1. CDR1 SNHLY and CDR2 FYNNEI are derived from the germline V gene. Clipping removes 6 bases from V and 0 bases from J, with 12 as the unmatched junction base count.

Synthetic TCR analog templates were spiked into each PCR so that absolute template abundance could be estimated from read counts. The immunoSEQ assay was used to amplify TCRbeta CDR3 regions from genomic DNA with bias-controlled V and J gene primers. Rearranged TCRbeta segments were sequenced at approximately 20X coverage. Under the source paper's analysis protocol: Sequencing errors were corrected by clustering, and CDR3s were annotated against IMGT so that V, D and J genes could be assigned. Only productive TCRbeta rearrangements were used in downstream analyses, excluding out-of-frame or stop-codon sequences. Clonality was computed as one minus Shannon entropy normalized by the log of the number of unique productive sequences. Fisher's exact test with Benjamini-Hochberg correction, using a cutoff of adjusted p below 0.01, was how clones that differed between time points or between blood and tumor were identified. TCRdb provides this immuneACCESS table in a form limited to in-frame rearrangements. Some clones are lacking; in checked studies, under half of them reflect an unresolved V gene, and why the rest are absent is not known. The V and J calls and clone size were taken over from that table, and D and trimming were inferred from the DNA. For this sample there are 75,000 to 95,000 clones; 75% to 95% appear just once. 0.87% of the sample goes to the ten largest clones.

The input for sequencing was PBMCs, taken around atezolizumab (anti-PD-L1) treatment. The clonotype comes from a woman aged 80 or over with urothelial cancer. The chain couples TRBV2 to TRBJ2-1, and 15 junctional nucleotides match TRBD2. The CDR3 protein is CASRQSGTSGRSHSYNEQFF. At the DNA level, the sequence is TGTGCCAGCAGGCAGAGTGGGACTAGCGGGAGGTCTCACTCCTACAATGAGCAGTTCTTC.